This T cell receptor beta chain was recovered during a study of T cell repertoires in cytomegalovirus infection. Study details: Public TCR beta signatures marked donors with CMV infection and the matching HLA. General study results and limits: HLA-C-restricted CMV-specific TCR beta clonotypes prevailed in the ex vivo response. Cumulative public TCR beta family frequency identified carriers of CMV plus the relevant HLA.

Details on this clonotype: Its antigen is not known. Relative to the germline gene, one junction end is altered; a read error may explain this.

TCRdb called the reads again in MiXCR, with one record for every CDR3 protein. Of some 250,000 distinct CDR3 sequences listed, less than 9.5% are singletons. Germline V gene data show CDR1 as SQVTM and CDR2 as ANQGSEA. The CDR3 length is 14 residues. The rearrangement uses TRBV29-1 and TRBJ1-1; 7 nucleotides line up with TRBD1. The specimen was PBMCs. This TCR derives from a human donor in good health (CMV status not recorded). Some clones in this sample may be carry-over from other donors' samples. For the CDR3, the DNA is TGCAGCGTAGAAGGGGGCGCGCGGAACACTGAAGCTTTCTTT. This gives the protein CSVEGGARNTEAFF.